These 2 T cell receptor beta chains were sequenced from one sample in a study of control samples from healthy donors and cancer patients. The repertoire was sequenced with immunoSEQ multiplex PCR; TCRdb's copy has only in-frame clones and lacks some. Here the sample spans about 82,000 clones, roughly 94% being singletons. Sequenced material: blood. Receptor source: a woman aged 18-30 years in good health.

This clone was counted between two and nine times. This sequence joins TRBV20-1 and TRBJ2-1; D unresolved. The germline V and J ends were trimmed by 3 bases and 5 bases, with 5 bases remaining between them. The CDR3 length is 11 residues. Germline CDR1 and CDR2: DFQATT and SNEGSKA (reference sequence). The CDR3 protein is CSARADNEQFF. Written as DNA, the CDR3 is TGCAGTGCTAGGGCTGACAATGAGCAGTTCTTC.

This rearrangement joins TRBV6-2 or TRBV6-3 to TRBJ1-2; weak D call: TRBD1 (6 bases). The CDR3 totals 16 residues. V lost 0 bases, J lost 1 base, and 12 bases lay in between. Germline V gene data show CDR1 as MNHEY and CDR2 as SVGEGT. CDR3 coding DNA: TGTGCCAGCAGTTACTCTTTCCGACAGGTTAACTATGGCTACACCTTC. As protein: CASSYSFRQVNYGYTF.